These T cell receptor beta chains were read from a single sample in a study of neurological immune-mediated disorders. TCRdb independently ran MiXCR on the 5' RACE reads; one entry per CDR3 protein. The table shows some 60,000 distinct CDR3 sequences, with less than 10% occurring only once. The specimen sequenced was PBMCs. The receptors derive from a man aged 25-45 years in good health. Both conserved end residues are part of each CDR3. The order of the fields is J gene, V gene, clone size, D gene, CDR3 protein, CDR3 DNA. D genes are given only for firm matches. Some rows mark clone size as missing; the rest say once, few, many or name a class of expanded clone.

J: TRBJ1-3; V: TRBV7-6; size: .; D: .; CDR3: CASSAQEDNFSGNTIYF; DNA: TGTGCCAGCAGCGCCCAAGAGGACAACTTCTCTGGAAACACCATATATTTT
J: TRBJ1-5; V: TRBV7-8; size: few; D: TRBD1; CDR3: CASSPTGTGYQPQHF; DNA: TGTGCCAGCAGCCCCACCGGGACAGGTTATCAGCCCCAGCATTTT
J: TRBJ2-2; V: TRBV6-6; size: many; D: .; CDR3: CASSYPTERSNTGELFF; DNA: TGTGCCAGCAGTTACCCCACCGAGCGGTCGAACACCGGGGAGCTGTTTTTT
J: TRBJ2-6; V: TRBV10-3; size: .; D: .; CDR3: CAIPKDSGANVLTF; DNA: TGTGCCATCCCCAAGGATTCTGGGGCCAACGTCCTGACTTTC
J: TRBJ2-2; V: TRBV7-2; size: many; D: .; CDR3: CASSLSGGGITGELFF; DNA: TGTGCCAGCAGCTTATCTGGAGGGGGAATCACCGGGGAGCTGTTTTTT
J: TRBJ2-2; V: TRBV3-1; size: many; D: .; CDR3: CASSPASGTGELFF; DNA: TGTGCCAGCAGCCCCGCATCGGGCACCGGGGAGCTGTTTTTT
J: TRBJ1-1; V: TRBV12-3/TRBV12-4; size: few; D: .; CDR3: CASSFIAEAFF; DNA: TGTGCCAGCAGTTTTATCGCTGAAGCTTTCTTT
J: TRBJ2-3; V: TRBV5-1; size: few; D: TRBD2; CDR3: CASSLNSGRGTDTQYF; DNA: TGCGCCAGCAGCCTGAATAGCGGGAGAGGCACAGATACGCAGTATTTT
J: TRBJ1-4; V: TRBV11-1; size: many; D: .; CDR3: CASSRDRNEKLFF; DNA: TGTGCCAGCAGTCGCGACAGAAATGAAAAACTGTTTTTT
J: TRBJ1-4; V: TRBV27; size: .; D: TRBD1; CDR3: CASSFGTGEGKLFF; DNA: TGTGCCAGCAGTTTTGGGACAGGGGAAGGAAAACTGTTTTTT
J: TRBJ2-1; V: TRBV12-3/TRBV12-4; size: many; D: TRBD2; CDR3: CASSGPGLANNEQFF; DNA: TGTGCCAGCAGTGGTCCGGGACTAGCGAATAATGAGCAGTTCTTC
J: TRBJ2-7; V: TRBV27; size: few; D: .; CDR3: CASSLTWDYEQYF; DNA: TGTGCCAGCAGTTTAACATGGGATTACGAGCAGTACTTC
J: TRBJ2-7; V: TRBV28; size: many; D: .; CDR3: CASSYSANLYEQYF; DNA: TGTGCCAGCAGTTACAGCGCCAACCTCTACGAGCAGTACTTC
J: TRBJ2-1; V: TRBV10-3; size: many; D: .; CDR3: CAISDGRGKEQFF; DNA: TGTGCCATCAGTGACGGTAGGGGCAAGGAACAGTTCTTC